This T cell receptor (beta chain) was observed in a study of regulatory T cells in long-lasting Graves disease (dated by TCRdb to the early 2020s). Context from the whole study: Persistent Graves' disease was defined as antithyroid drug treatment for over 5 years with persistently positive TSH receptor autoantibodies. Peripheral blood TCR sequencing and RNA sequencing compared persistent Graves' disease patients with newly diagnosed Graves' disease patients. The study took place in China and was registered as a clinical trial. A total of around 33 samples underwent TCR sequencing, from roughly 13 patients with persistent Graves' disease and 20 or so patients with newly diagnosed Graves' disease. In the clinical cohort, patients with persistent Graves' disease had used antithyroid drugs for an average of around 9.3 years. What the study reported, not specific to this receptor: Sequencing and analysis were restricted to the TCR beta chain. Compared with newly diagnosed patients, patients with persistent Graves' disease had lower TCR Shannon entropy and fewer highly expanded clones, which suggests clonal expansion. Only peripheral blood was studied, because thyroid tissue, the primary lesion, was inaccessible. More public clonotypes were shared among persistent patients (fewer than 3,000) than among newly diagnosed patients (approximately 930). TRBV28, TRBJ1-2 and TRBJ2-5 were preferentially used in persistent disease, while TRBV20-1 and TRBJ2-1 were favored in newly diagnosed disease. The authors acknowledged the small sample size as a limitation that may reduce accuracy.

The time point label of this sample denotes: persistent/refractory GD, antithyroid drugs over 5 years with positive TRAb. RNA was extracted from PBMCs in TRIzol for both TCR sequencing and RNA sequencing. Graves' disease was diagnosed according to American Thyroid Association guidelines. Patients for the study were recruited at an endocrinology department in Xi'an, China. Each patient gave 8.5 to 9.5 milliliters of peripheral blood, collected in an EDTA anticoagulant tube. Ficoll Paque Plus density gradient separation was used to isolate PBMCs, and no additional T cell sorting was done. An Agilent 2100 Bioanalyzer and agarose gel were used to assess RNA quality, and a NanoDrop 2000 was used to measure RNA concentration. Library creation used multiplex PCR. The reads were generated on an Illumina HiSeq 4000. TCR beta libraries were built with iRepertoire HTBI primers and Arm-PCR amplification of CDR3 regions. Before sequencing, the PCR products underwent gel purification. The authors' pipeline ran thus. Across samples, roughly 60 TRBV and over 11 TRBJ segments were identified and used for gene usage analysis of CDR3 amino acid clonotypes. Filtered high-quality paired reads were merged into contigs using COPE and FqMerger. BLAST was used to align contigs to the IMGT TRBV, TRBD and TRBJ reference genes, and CDR3 was defined following IMGT. Highly expanded clones were defined as clonotypes with a frequency above 0.1%. Shannon entropy served as the measure of repertoire diversity, while the Gini coefficient captured V-J evenness. Clonotypes shared by more than one individual were considered public. TCRdb reanalyzed the raw reads on its own, using fastp at Q25 for trimming and MiXCR for clone calling, and kept in-frame beta chains. Identical CDR3 proteins give one entry, which carries the most common genes and DNA. TCRdb's processing, not the study's, gives the V and J calls here. The sample has fewer than 600,000 distinct CDR3 sequences on record, about 22% of them singletons. Around 13% of the sample rests with the top ten.

The CDR3 goes from the cysteine to the phenylalanine over 13 residues. CDR3 DNA only is kept here, 39 bases in frame from base 1. Based on the germline V gene, the CDR1 and CDR2 sequences are LGHNT and FRNRAP. This clonotype was observed a single time. The clone's antigen remains unknown. A much bigger clone sits one base away, suggesting this may be a read error. The receptor chain draws on TRBV12-5 and TRBJ1-1; the D gene is perhaps TRBD1, from 6 matching bases. This sequence originates from a female donor with Graves disease. Sequenced material: peripheral blood mononuclear cells (PBMCs), taken when the disease was refractory, from a patient treated with antithyroid drugs. In nucleotides, the sequence is TGTGCTAGTAGTTTGACAAGGGGGTTTGAAGCTTTCTTT. Its product reads: CASSLTRGFEAFF.